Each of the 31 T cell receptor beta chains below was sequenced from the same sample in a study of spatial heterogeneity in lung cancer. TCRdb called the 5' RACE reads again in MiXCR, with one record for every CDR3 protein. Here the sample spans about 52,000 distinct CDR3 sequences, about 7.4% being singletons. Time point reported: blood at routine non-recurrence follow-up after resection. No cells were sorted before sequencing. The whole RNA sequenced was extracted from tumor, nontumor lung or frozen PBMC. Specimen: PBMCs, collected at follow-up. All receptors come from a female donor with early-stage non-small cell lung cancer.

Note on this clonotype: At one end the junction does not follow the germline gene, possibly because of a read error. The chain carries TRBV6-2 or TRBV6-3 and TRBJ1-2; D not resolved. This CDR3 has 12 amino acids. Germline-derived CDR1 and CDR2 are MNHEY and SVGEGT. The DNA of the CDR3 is TGTGCCAGCAGTTACGGGCAGTATGGCTACCCCTTC. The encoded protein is CASSYGQYGYPF.

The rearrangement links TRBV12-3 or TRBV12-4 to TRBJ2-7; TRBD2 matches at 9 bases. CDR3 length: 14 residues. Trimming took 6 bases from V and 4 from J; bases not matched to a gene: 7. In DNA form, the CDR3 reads TGTGCCAGCAGGACTAGCGGTTCCTCTTACGAGCAGTACTTC. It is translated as CASRTSGSSYEQYF.

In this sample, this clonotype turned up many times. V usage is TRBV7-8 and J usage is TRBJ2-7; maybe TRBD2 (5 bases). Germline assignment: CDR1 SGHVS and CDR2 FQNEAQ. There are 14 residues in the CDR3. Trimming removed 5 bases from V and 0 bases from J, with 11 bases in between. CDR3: CASSREGLSYEQYF. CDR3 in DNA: TGTGCCAGCAGCCGTGAGGGCCTCTCCTACGAGCAGTACTTC.

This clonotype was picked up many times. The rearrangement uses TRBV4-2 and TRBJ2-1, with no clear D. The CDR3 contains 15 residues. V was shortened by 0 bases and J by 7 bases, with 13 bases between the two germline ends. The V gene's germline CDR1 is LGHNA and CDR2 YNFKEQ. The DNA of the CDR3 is TGTGCCAGCAGCCAAGAGAATCTCAAAGGGAATGAGCAGTTCTTC. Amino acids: CASSQENLKGNEQFF.

Here the CDR3 DNA reads TGCGCCAGCAGCCGATCAGGGACAGGGTCAGATACGCAGTATTTT. Protein sequence: CASSRSGTGSDTQYF. The chain has TRBV4-3 and TRBJ2-3; 9 bases fit TRBD1. In germline, CDR1 is LGHNA, CDR2 YSLEER. The junction had 6 bases not matched to a gene; V was cut back by 4 bases and J by 4 bases. This CDR3 has 15 amino acids.

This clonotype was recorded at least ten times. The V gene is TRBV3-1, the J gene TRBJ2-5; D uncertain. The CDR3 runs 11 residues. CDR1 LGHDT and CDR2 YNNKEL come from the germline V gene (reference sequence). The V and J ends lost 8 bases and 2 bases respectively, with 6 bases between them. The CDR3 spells CASRVQETQYF. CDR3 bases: TGTGCCAGCCGAGTACAAGAGACCCAGTACTTC.

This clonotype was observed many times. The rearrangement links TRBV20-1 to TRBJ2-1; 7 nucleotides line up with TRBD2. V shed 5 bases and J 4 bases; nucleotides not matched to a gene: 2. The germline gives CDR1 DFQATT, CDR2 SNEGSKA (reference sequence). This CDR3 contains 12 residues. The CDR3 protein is CSALLAYNEQFF. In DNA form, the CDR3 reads TGCAGTGCTTTACTAGCGTACAATGAGCAGTTCTTC.

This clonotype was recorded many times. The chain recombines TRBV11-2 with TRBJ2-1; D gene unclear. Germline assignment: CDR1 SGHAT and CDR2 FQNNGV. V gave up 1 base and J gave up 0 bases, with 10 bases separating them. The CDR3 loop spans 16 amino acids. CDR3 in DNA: TGTGCCAGCAGCTTAGCTGGGGTCAGCTCCTACAATGAGCAGTTCTTC. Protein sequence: CASSLAGVSSYNEQFF.

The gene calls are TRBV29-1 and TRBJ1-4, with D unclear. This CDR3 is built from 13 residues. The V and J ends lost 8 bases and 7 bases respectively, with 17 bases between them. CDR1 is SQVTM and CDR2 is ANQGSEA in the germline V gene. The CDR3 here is CSTREGNREKLFF. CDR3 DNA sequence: TGCAGCACACGGGAAGGGAATCGTGAAAAACTGTTTTTT. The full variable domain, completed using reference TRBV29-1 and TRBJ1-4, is SAVISQKPSRDICQRGTSLTIQCQVDSQVTMMFWYRQQPGQSLTLIATANQGSEATYESGFVIDKFPISRPNLTFSTLTVSNMSPEDSSIYLCSTREGNREKLFFGSGTQLSVL.

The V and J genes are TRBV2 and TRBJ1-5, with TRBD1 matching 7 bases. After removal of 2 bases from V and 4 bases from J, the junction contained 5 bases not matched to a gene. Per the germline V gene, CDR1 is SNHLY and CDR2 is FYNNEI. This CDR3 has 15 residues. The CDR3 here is CASSENRGGNQPQHF. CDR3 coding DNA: TGTGCCAGCAGTGAAAACAGGGGCGGGAATCAGCCCCAGCATTTT.

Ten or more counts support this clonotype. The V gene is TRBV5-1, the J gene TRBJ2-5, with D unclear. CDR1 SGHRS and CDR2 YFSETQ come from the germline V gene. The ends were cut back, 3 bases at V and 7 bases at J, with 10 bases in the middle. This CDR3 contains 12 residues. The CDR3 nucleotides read TGCGCCAGCAGCTCCCCGCCGGGGACCCAGTACTTC. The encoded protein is CASSSPPGTQYF.

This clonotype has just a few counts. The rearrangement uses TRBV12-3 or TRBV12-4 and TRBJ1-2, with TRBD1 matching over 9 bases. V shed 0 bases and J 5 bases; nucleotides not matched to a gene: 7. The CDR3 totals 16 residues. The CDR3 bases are TGTGCCAGCAGTTTAGCGCTGGGACAGGGCTCTTATGGCTACACCTTC. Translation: CASSLALGQGSYGYTF.

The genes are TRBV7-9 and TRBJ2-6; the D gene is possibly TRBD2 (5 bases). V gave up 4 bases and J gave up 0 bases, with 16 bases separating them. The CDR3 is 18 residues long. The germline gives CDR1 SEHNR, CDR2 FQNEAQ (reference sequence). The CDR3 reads CASSSRRFSSSGANVLTF. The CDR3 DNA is TGTGCCAGCAGCTCGAGGAGGTTCTCCAGCTCTGGGGCCAACGTCCTGACTTTC. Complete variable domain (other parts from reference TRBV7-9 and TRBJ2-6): DTGVSQNPRHKITKRGQNVTFRCDPISEHNRLYWYRQTLGQGPEFLTYFQNEAQLEKSRLLSDRFSAERPKGSFSTLEIQRTEQGDSAMYLCASSSRRFSSSGANVLTFGAGSRLTVL.

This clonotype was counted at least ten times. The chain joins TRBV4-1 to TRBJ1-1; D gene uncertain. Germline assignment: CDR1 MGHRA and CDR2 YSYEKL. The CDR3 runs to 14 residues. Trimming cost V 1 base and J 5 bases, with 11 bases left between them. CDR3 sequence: CASSQAGVRTEAFF. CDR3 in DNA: TGCGCCAGCAGCCAAGCCGGGGTAAGGACTGAAGCTTTCTTT.

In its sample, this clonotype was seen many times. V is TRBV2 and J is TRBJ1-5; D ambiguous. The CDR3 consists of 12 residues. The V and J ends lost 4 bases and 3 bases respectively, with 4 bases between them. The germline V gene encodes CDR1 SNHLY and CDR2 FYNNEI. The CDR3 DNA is TGTGCCAGCAGTGGACCCAATCAGCCCCAGCATTTT. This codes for CASSGPNQPQHF.

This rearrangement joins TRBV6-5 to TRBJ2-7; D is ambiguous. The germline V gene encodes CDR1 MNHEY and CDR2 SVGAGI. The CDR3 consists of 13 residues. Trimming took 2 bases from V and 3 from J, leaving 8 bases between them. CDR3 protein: CASSYRVHYEQYF. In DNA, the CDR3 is TGTGCCAGCAGTTACAGGGTCCACTACGAGCAGTACTTC.

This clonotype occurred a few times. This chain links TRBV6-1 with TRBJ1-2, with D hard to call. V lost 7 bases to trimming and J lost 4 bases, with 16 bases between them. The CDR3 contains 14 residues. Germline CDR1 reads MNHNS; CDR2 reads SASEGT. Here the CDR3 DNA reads TGTGCCAGCACCCTAAATCCCCGTATCTATGGCTACACCTTC. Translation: CASTLNPRIYGYTF.

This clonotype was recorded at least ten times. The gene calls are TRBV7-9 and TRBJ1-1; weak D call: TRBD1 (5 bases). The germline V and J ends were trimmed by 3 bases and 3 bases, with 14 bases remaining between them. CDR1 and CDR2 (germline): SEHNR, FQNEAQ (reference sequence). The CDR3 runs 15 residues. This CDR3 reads CASSFTGPGDTEAFF. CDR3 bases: TGTGCCAGCAGCTTCACAGGCCCCGGGGACACTGAAGCTTTCTTT.

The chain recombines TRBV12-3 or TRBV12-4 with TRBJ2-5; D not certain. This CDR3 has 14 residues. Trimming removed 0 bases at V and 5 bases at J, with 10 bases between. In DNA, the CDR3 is TGTGCCAGCAGTTTAGCGGCCTCTGGGGAGACCCAGTACTTC. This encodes CASSLAASGETQYF.

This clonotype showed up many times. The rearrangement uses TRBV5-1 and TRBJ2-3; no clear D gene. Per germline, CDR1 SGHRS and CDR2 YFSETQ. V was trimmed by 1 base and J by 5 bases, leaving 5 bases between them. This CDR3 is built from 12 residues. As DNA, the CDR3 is TGCGCCAGCAGCTTGCCGGGAGATACGCAGTATTTT. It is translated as CASSLPGDTQYF.

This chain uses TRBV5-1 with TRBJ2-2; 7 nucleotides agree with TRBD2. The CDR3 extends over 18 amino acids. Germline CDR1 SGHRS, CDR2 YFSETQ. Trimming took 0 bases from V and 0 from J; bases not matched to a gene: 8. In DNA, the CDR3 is TGCGCCAGCAGCTTGGTCCCTCTAGCGGCTTCGAACACCGGGGAGCTGTTTTTT. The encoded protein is CASSLVPLAASNTGELFF.

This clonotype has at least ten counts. CDR3 sequence (DNA): TGTGCCACCAGGAGCGGGGGGTTGGATACGCAGTATTTT. Protein sequence: CATRSGGLDTQYF. This sequence joins TRBV24-1 and TRBJ2-3; TRBD2 matches at 9 bases. Per germline, CDR1 KGHDR and CDR2 SFDVKD. V was clipped by 7 bases and J by 6 bases; unmatched bases: 4. The CDR3 totals 13 residues.

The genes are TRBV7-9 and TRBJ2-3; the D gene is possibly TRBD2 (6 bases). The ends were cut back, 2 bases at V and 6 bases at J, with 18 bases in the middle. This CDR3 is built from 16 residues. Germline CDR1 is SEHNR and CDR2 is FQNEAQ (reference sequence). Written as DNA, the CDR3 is TGTGCCAGCAGCTTACGGGACTCCTCTTGGCCGGATACGCAGTATTTT. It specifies CASSLRDSSWPDTQYF.

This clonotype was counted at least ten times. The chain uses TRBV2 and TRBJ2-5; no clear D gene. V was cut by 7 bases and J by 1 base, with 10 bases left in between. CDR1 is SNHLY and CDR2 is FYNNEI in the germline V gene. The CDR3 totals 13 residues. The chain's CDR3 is CASTFFRQETQYF. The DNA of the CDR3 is TGTGCCAGCACTTTCTTCCGCCAAGAGACCCAGTACTTC. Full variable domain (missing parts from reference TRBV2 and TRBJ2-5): EPEVTQTPSHQVTQMGQEVILRCVPISNHLYFYWYRQILGQKVEFLVSFYNNEISEKSEIFDDQFSVERPDGSNFTLKIRSTKLEDSAMYFCASTFFRQETQYFGPGTRLLVL.

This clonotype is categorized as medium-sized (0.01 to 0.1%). The CDR3 coding sequence is TGTGCCAGCAGCGCCTACCCCGGGGAGCTGTTTTTT. It codes for CASSAYPGELFF. V is TRBV9 and J is TRBJ2-2; no firm D call. The germline V and J ends were trimmed by 3 bases and 6 bases, with 6 bases remaining between them. The CDR3 is 12 amino acids. CDR1 and CDR2 from the germline V gene are SGDLS and YYNGEE. Looking up the rest from reference TRBV9 and TRBJ2-2 gives the full variable domain: DSGVTQTPKHLITATGQRVTLRCSPRSGDLSVYWYQQSLDQGLQFLIQYYNGEERAKGNILERFSAQQFPDLHSELNLSSLELGDSALYFCASSAYPGELFFGEGSRLTVL.

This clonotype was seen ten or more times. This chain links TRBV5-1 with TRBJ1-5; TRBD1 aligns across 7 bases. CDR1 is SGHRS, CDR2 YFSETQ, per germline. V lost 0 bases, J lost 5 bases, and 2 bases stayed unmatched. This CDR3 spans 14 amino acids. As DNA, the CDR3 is TGCGCCAGCAGCTTGGCAGGGGGTGATCAGCCCCAGCATTTT. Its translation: CASSLAGGDQPQHF.

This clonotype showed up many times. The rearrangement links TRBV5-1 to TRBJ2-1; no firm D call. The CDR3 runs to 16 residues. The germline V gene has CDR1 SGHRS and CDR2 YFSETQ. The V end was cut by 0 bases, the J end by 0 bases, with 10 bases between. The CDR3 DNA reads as TGCGCCAGCAGCTTGGTTATAAGTAGCTCCTACAATGAGCAGTTCTTC. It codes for CASSLVISSSYNEQFF.

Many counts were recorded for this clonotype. CDR3 coding DNA: TGTGCCAGCAGCCCCACCCTTACAGATACGCAGTATTTT. Protein: CASSPTLTDTQYF. The V call is TRBV7-6, the J call TRBJ2-3, with unresolved D. CDR3 length equals 13 residues. V lost 5 bases to trimming and J lost 3 bases, with 9 bases between them. Germline V gene lookup returns CDR1 SGHVS and CDR2 FNYEAQ.

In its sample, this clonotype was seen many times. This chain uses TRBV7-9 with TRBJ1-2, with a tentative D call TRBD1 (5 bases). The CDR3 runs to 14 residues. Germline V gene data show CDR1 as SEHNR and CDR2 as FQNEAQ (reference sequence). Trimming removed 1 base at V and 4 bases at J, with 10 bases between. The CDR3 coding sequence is TGTGCCAGCAGCTTAGGAGGGGTATTCTATGGCTACACCTTC. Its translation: CASSLGGVFYGYTF.

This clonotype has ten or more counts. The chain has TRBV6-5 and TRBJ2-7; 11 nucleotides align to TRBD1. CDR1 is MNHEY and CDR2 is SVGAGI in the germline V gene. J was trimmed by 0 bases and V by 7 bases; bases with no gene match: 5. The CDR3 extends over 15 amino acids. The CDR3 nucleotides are TGTGCCAGCAACGGACAGGGGGCGGGCTCCTACGAGCAGTACTTC. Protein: CASNGQGAGSYEQYF.

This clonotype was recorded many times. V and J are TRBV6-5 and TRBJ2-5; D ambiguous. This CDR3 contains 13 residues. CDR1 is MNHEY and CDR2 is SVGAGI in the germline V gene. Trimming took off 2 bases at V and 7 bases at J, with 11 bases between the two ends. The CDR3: CASSYPGSVTQYF. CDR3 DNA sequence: TGTGCCAGCAGTTACCCAGGCTCTGTGACCCAGTACTTC.